The 27 T cell receptor beta chains below all came from one sample that was sequenced in a study of T-cell memory formation after mild COVID-19. Using its own MiXCR run on the 5' RACE reads, TCRdb lists one record per CDR3 protein. The sample yields 350,000 to 400,000 distinct CDR3 sequences, about 21% seen once. Sequenced: PBMCs or a T cell subset sorted from them (not recorded which). These receptors were obtained from an adult woman who had mild COVID-19 (a few samples of this study predate the infection). Cell type and time point are not known.

This clonotype was seen a few times. The chain couples TRBV4-1 to TRBJ2-7; D is perhaps TRBD1 (6 bases). The V and J ends lost 0 bases and 3 bases respectively, with 12 bases between them. Germline lookup yields CDR1 MGHRA and CDR2 YSYEKL. The CDR3 covers 15 residues. This CDR3 reads CASSQDRGEYYEQYF. Written as DNA, the CDR3 is TGCGCCAGCAGCCAAGACAGGGGAGAATACTACGAGCAGTACTTC.

The V gene is TRBV7-3, the J gene TRBJ2-1; D may correspond to TRBD1 or TRBD2 (5 bases each). Germline V gene sequence: CDR1 SGHTA, CDR2 FQGTGA. The CDR3 extends over 15 amino acids. V lost 0 bases to trimming and J lost 7 bases, with 13 bases between them. The chain's CDR3 is CASSLTGERGNEQFF. CDR3 bases: TGTGCCAGCAGCTTAACGGGGGAGAGGGGTAATGAGCAGTTCTTC.

This clonotype has more than one count but fewer than ten. This sequence joins TRBV7-9 and TRBJ1-2; 8 bases are a match to TRBD1. In germline, CDR1 is SEHNR, CDR2 FQNEAQ (reference sequence). The CDR3 is made up of 15 amino acids. V gave up 1 base and J gave up 5 bases; unmatched junction bases: 6. The CDR3: CASSLGTGKGYGYTF. The DNA for the CDR3 is TGTGCCAGCAGCTTAGGGACAGGGAAAGGTTATGGCTACACCTTC.

The genes are TRBV7-9 and TRBJ2-7; the match to TRBD2 covers 9 bases. Germline lookup yields CDR1 SEHNR and CDR2 FQNEAQ (reference sequence). Trimming at V came to 5 bases and at J to 5 bases, leaving 4 bases not matched to a gene. This CDR3 is 13 amino acids long. The CDR3 region is CASSAGLANEQYF. The CDR3 DNA reads as TGTGCCAGCAGCGCCGGACTAGCGAACGAGCAGTACTTC.

This clonotype has ten or more counts. The chain has TRBV7-2 and TRBJ2-3, with TRBD2 matching over 9 bases. CDR3 length: 19 amino acids. In germline, CDR1 is SGHTA, CDR2 FQGNSA. With V trimmed by 3 bases and J by 2 bases, 15 bases remained unmatched. The CDR3 DNA sequence: TGTGCCAGCAGCTTCGCGGGACTAGCTAGGAGGGGCTCCACAGATACGCAGTATTTT. This sequence encodes CASSFAGLARRGSTDTQYF.

This clonotype has just a few counts. The chain is built from TRBV10-2 and TRBJ2-5; 8 positions match TRBD2. CDR1 and CDR2 from the germline V gene are WSHSY and SAAADI. The ends lost 4 bases at V and 3 bases at J; junction bases unmatched: 4. The CDR3 sequence is 14 residues long. CDR3 sequence: CASSGIGGEETQYF. DNA of the CDR3: TGCGCCAGCAGTGGAATCGGGGGGGAAGAGACCCAGTACTTC.

This clonotype was counted at least ten times. The V gene is TRBV12-3 or TRBV12-4, the J gene TRBJ2-5; D might be TRBD1 or TRBD2, each matching 6 bases. Trimming stripped 5 bases from V and 5 bases from J, with 18 bases between. The CDR3 length is 15 residues. CDR3 sequence (DNA): TGTGCCAGCAGTCAGGCAGTCGGGGGCCGGGAGACCCAGTACTTC. Translated: CASSQAVGGRETQYF.

This chain links TRBV5-1 with TRBJ2-7; D possibly corresponds to TRBD2 (6 bases). Deletions cut 4 bases from V and 3 bases from J, with 14 bases between. Germline CDR1 is SGHRS and CDR2 is YFSETQ. The CDR3 has 14 amino acids. The CDR3 protein is CASSARTGDYEQYF. The CDR3, as DNA: TGCGCCAGCAGCGCGAGGACGGGAGACTACGAGCAGTACTTC.

This clonotype was counted only a few times. The chain is built from TRBV3-1 and TRBJ2-3; D is undetermined. With 4 bases removed from V and 2 bases from J, the gap between germline ends came to 19 bases. The V gene's germline CDR1 is LGHDT and CDR2 YNNKEL (reference sequence). This CDR3 contains 17 residues. The CDR3: CASSPLFGQLVTDTQYF. The CDR3 nucleotides are TGTGCCAGCAGCCCACTTTTCGGGCAGTTGGTCACAGATACGCAGTATTTT.

The DNA of the CDR3 is TGCAGTGCTCCTTCCCGGGGGGACCGGTACGGGGGCTACACCTTC. Residues: CSAPSRGDRYGGYTF. V gene TRBV20-1 combines with J gene TRBJ1-2, with D possibly matching TRBD1 (5 bases). The germline V gene has CDR1 DFQATT and CDR2 SNEGSKA (reference sequence). The CDR3 is 15 amino acids. Trimming took 5 bases from V and 8 from J, leaving 24 bases between them.

In this sample, this clonotype turned up a few times. This chain connects TRBV5-1 to TRBJ1-2; perhaps TRBD1 as D (5 bases). Germline-derived CDR1 and CDR2 are SGHRS and YFSETQ. The CDR3 totals 18 residues. The germline V and J ends were trimmed by 0 bases and 4 bases, with 22 bases remaining between them. CDR3 nucleotide sequence: TGCGCCAGCAGCTTGGAAATCTCGGGGGTGGCGGGTGCCTATGGCTACACCTTC. Amino acid sequence: CASSLEISGVAGAYGYTF.

A few counts support this clonotype. The chain employs TRBV7-9 and TRBJ1-1; weak D call: TRBD1 (5 bases). CDR1 SEHNR and CDR2 FQNEAQ come from the germline V gene (reference sequence). Trimming removed 1 base at V and 6 bases at J, with 12 bases between. This CDR3 is 14 amino acids long. The CDR3 DNA is TGTGCCAGCAGCTTAGGGGCAGGGCGGGCTGAAGCTTTCTTT. This sequence encodes CASSLGAGRAEAFF.

The rearrangement joins TRBV20-1 to TRBJ1-2; D might be TRBD1 (6 bases). This CDR3 is built from 13 residues. Trimming shortened V by 5 bases and J by 3 bases, and 13 bases separated the two germline ends. Germline V CDR1 and CDR2: DFQATT, SNEGSKA (reference sequence). The CDR3 nucleotides read TGCAGTGCTCACAGGGCGGCGGACTATGGCTACACCTTC. The encoded protein is CSAHRAADYGYTF.

This clonotype has more than one count but fewer than ten. J is TRBJ2-3 and V is TRBV24-1; 12 bases agree with TRBD1. The CDR3 covers 17 residues. The germline CDR1 and CDR2 sequences are KGHDR and SFDVKD. V was clipped by 2 bases and J by 4 bases; unmatched bases: 6. CDR3: CATSDSGTGGEADTQYF. The CDR3 DNA is TGTGCCACCAGTGATTCTGGGACAGGGGGCGAGGCAGATACGCAGTATTTT.

The V and J genes are TRBV5-1 and TRBJ2-3, with TRBD2 matching 10 bases. J gave up 4 bases and V 4 bases, and 9 bases lay outside the gene matches. The CDR3 has 16 residues. Germline lookup yields CDR1 SGHRS and CDR2 YFSETQ. CDR3 region: CASSIGASGGSDTQYF. For the CDR3, the DNA is TGCGCCAGCAGCATCGGGGCTAGCGGGGGTTCAGATACGCAGTATTTT.

In its sample, this clonotype was seen a few times. The chain links TRBV30 to TRBJ1-1; D gene unclear. V shed 2 bases and J shed 4 bases, with 11 bases lying between them. The CDR3 loop spans 13 amino acids. CDR1 and CDR2 from the germline V gene are GTSNPN and SVGIG (reference sequence). The CDR3 DNA follows: TGTGCCTGGAGTCATCAGAGGAGCACTGAAGCTTTCTTT. Encoded protein: CAWSHQRSTEAFF.

The rearrangement uses TRBV10-3 and TRBJ2-7; no definite D call. CDR3 length: 12 amino acids. The germline CDR1 and CDR2 sequences are ENHRY and SYGVKD. V was cut by 2 bases and J by 5 bases, with 7 bases left in between. The DNA for the CDR3 is TGTGCCATCAGTGAGGAGGCCAACGAGCAGTACTTC. It specifies CAISEEANEQYF.

A few counts support this clonotype. This sequence joins TRBV2 and TRBJ2-3; D is ambiguous. Trimming shortened V by 7 bases and J by 0 bases, and 11 bases separated the two germline ends. Per germline, CDR1 SNHLY and CDR2 FYNNEI. There are 14 residues in the CDR3. The CDR3 sequence is CASIRTESTDTQYF. In DNA form, the CDR3 reads TGTGCCAGCATTCGGACGGAAAGCACAGATACGCAGTATTTT.

This clonotype was seen more than once but under ten times. The V and J genes are TRBV7-8 and TRBJ2-6; tentative D call: TRBD1 (8 bases). The CDR3 is made up of 20 amino acids. Looked up from germline, CDR1 is SGHVS and CDR2 is FQNEAQ. The V end was cut by 4 bases, the J end by 0 bases, with 22 bases between. CDR3 loop: CASSSNFGQGGGSGANVLTF. The CDR3 coding sequence is TGTGCCAGCAGCTCGAATTTCGGACAGGGCGGGGGCTCTGGGGCCAACGTCCTGACTTTC.

This chain joins TRBV12-3 or TRBV12-4 and TRBJ2-2; D gene ambiguous. The CDR3 has 13 residues. Trimming shortened V by 11 bases and J by 7 bases, and 17 bases separated the two germline ends. In nucleotides, the CDR3 is TGTGCCGCACCCGGTCGGTCCGGCGGGGAGCTGTTTTTT. Translation gives CAAPGRSGGELFF.

The V gene is TRBV18, the J gene TRBJ2-7, with D maybe TRBD1 (5 bases). This CDR3 spans 15 amino acids. Germline V lookup: CDR1 KGHSH, CDR2 LQKENI. Between the trimmed V and J ends, which lost 2 bases and 0 bases, there was a span of 11 bases. The chain's CDR3 is CASSPAAGSSYEQYF. Written as DNA, the CDR3 is TGTGCCAGCTCACCAGCGGCAGGGTCCTCCTACGAGCAGTACTTC.

V and J are TRBV9 and TRBJ2-7; D possibly uses TRBD1 or TRBD2 (5 bases each). Germline loops: CDR1 SGDLS, CDR2 YYNGEE. V was cut by 0 bases and J by 1 base, with 11 bases left in between. CDR3 length equals 15 residues. The CDR3, as DNA: TGTGCCAGCAGCGTAGTCCGGGGCCCTTCCTACGAGCAGTACTTC. Its protein is CASSVVRGPSYEQYF. The full variable domain, its missing parts supplied by reference TRBV9 and TRBJ2-7, is DSGVTQTPKHLITATGQRVTLRCSPRSGDLSVYWYQQSLDQGLQFLIQYYNGEERAKGNILERFSAQQFPDLHSELNLSSLELGDSALYFCASSVVRGPSYEQYFGPGTRLTVT.

This clonotype was picked up a small number of times. The chain links TRBV7-9 to TRBJ2-1, with unresolved D. Germline values: CDR1 SEHNR, CDR2 FQNEAQ (reference sequence). V was clipped by 1 base and J by 15 bases, with 10 bases between them. This CDR3 is 11 amino acids long. The CDR3 spells CASSLELIGFF. CDR3 in DNA: TGTGCCAGCAGCTTAGAGCTGATTGGGTTCTTC.

The chain employs TRBV12-3 or TRBV12-4 and TRBJ2-1; 7 bases map to TRBD2. The trim removed 5 bases at V and 5 bases at J, leaving 6 bases unmatched. The CDR3 is 14 residues long. The CDR3 spells CASSRLAVDNEQFF. The CDR3 bases are TGTGCCAGCAGTCGTCTAGCGGTTGACAATGAGCAGTTCTTC.

The chain employs TRBV19 and TRBJ2-1; 9 bases agree with TRBD2. The CDR3 consists of 13 residues. Trimming cost V 1 base and J 9 bases; bases outside gene matches: 1. In germline, CDR1 is LNHDA, CDR2 SQIVND (reference sequence). The CDR3 sequence: CASSIATSGEQFF. Here the CDR3 DNA reads TGTGCCAGTAGTATAGCGACTAGCGGTGAGCAGTTCTTC.

There are a few counts of this clonotype. The chain links TRBV12-3 or TRBV12-4 to TRBJ2-1; no definite D call. V dropped 2 bases and J dropped 7 bases, with 12 bases sitting between them. The CDR3 totals 14 residues. For the CDR3, the DNA is TGTGCCAGCAGTTTAAGGTCAAGGATGAATGAGCAGTTCTTC. Amino acid sequence: CASSLRSRMNEQFF.

The rearrangement joins TRBV5-1 to TRBJ1-6; 10 bases line up with TRBD1. After removal of 4 bases from V and 10 bases from J, the junction contained 5 bases not matched to a gene. The germline V gene has CDR1 SGHRS and CDR2 YFSETQ. The CDR3 runs to 14 residues. The DNA for the CDR3 is TGCGCCAGCAGCCCCGGGACAGGGGACTCACCCCTCCACTTT. Residues: CASSPGTGDSPLHF.